The 27 T cell receptor beta chains given below trace back to one sample, sequenced in a study of blood T cell repertoires in COVID-19 (dated by TCRdb to the early 2020s). The library was generated by the immunoSEQ multiplex PCR assay. The immuneACCESS repertoire file appears here via TCRdb, limited to in-frame rearrangements. These files lack a portion of the clones; in checked studies, under half of the deficit traces to unresolved V genes, and the cause of the others is not known. The sample data list tens of thousands of clones, and around three quarters of these were observed just once. The ten largest clones add up to 10% of the sample. The source material was peripheral blood. These receptors originate from an older woman with acute or convalescent COVID-19.

This sequence joins TRBV5-4 and TRBJ1-1; D not certain. Trimming took 3 bases from V and 0 from J, leaving 6 bases between them. From germline, CDR1 is SGHNT and CDR2 YYREEE (reference sequence). The CDR3 covers 13 residues. CDR3: CASSSTLNTEAFF. The CDR3 bases are TGTGCCAGCAGCTCAACACTGAACACTGAAGCTTTCTTT.

This rearrangement joins TRBV11-2 to TRBJ2-1, with a tentative D call TRBD2 (5 bases). Germline values: CDR1 SGHAT, CDR2 FQNNGV. The length of the CDR3 is 18 residues. V lost 2 bases, J lost 4 bases, and 21 bases lay in between. CDR3 residues: CASSLSPRKDSDYNEQFF. DNA of the CDR3: TGTGCCAGCAGCTTAAGTCCCAGGAAGGACTCAGATTACAATGAGCAGTTCTTC.

The J gene is TRBJ2-7, the V gene TRBV27; D perhaps matches TRBD2 (5 bases). The length of the CDR3 is 17 residues. Germline V gives CDR1 MNHEY, CDR2 SMNVEV (reference sequence). The ends were cut back, 5 bases at V and 0 bases at J, with 20 bases in the middle. CDR3 protein: CASSPCSDWGCSYEQYF. The DNA of the CDR3 is TGTGCCAGCAGTCCTTGCTCGGACTGGGGTTGCTCCTACGAGCAGTACTTC.

Here the CDR3 DNA reads TGTGCCAGCAGGACAGGGGGCAGTGGCGATGAGCAGTTCTTC. Translated: CASRTGGSGDEQFF. V and J are TRBV28 and TRBJ2-1, with 10 bases fitting TRBD1. The CDR3 length is 14 residues. Trimming removed 6 bases from V and 8 bases from J; junction bases left unmatched: 7. The germline V gene has CDR1 MDHEN and CDR2 SYDVKM.

The chain is built from TRBV19 and TRBJ2-2, with TRBD1 identical over 7 bases. The trim removed 1 base at V and 9 bases at J, leaving 17 bases unmatched. The CDR3 loop spans 18 amino acids. Germline lookup yields CDR1 LNHDA and CDR2 SQIVND (reference sequence). CDR3 in amino acids: CASSIAMARQGQFRELFF. Here the CDR3 DNA reads TGTGCCAGTAGTATAGCGATGGCCCGACAGGGTCAATTCCGGGAGCTGTTTTTT. Full variable domain (rest looked up from reference TRBV19 and TRBJ2-2): DGGITQSPKYLFRKEGQNVTLSCEQNLNHDAMYWYRQDPGQGLRLIYYSQIVNDFQKGDIAEGYSVSREKKESFPLTVTSAQKNPTAFYLCASSIAMARQGQFRELFFGEGSRLTVL.

This clone was observed a single time. The chain combines TRBV30 with TRBJ1-6, with TRBD1 identical over 8 bases. After removal of 0 bases from V and 9 bases from J, the junction contained 7 bases not matched to a gene. The CDR3 runs 15 residues. The V gene's germline CDR1 is GTSNPN and CDR2 SVGIG (reference sequence). The chain's CDR3 is CAWSVAGGRISPLHF. The CDR3 DNA reads as TGTGCCTGGAGTGTGGCAGGGGGCAGGATTTCACCCCTCCACTTT. Using reference TRBV30 and TRBJ1-6 for the parts outside the CDR3, the full variable domain is SQTIHQWPATLVQPVGSPLSLECTVEGTSNPNLYWYRQAAGRGLQLLFYSVGIGQISSEVPQNLSASRPQDRQFILSSKKLLLSDSGFYLCAWSVAGGRISPLHFGNGTRLTVT.

The table lists this clone with a count of one. This chain connects TRBV5-1 to TRBJ2-5; D may be TRBD1 (5 bases). There are 14 residues in the CDR3. Per germline, CDR1 SGHRS and CDR2 YFSETQ. Trimming removed 4 bases at V and 2 bases at J, with 12 bases between. Written as DNA, the CDR3 is TGCGCCAGCAGCCCCGCAGGGTGGCAAGAGACCCAGTACTTC. It is translated as CASSPAGWQETQYF.

The chain recombines TRBV2 with TRBJ2-7, with TRBD2 matching 10 bases. The germline V gene has CDR1 SNHLY and CDR2 FYNNEI. The CDR3 loop spans 15 amino acids. The J segment lost 3 bases and the V segment lost 5 bases, leaving 7 bases of the junction unmatched. The CDR3 region is CASSTAGGPNYEQYF. CDR3 DNA: TGTGCCAGCAGTACAGCGGGAGGGCCCAACTACGAGCAGTACTTC.

This clone is a singleton in its sample. The V gene is TRBV4-3, the J gene TRBJ1-2; TRBD1 might be the D (5 bases). Trimming left V 1 base short and J 8 bases short, with 11 bases between. The CDR3 length is 13 residues. The germline V gene encodes CDR1 LGHNA and CDR2 YSLEER. As DNA, the CDR3 is TGCGCCAGCAGCCAAGTCAGGGAAGGGGGCTACACCTTC. It codes for CASSQVREGGYTF.

This chain links TRBV28 with TRBJ1-3, with D perhaps matching TRBD1 (5 bases). The ends were cut back, 10 bases at V and 4 bases at J, with 14 bases in the middle. The CDR3 spans 13 residues. From germline, CDR1 is MDHEN and CDR2 SYDVKM. The CDR3 nucleotides are TGTGCCACATGCGGGGCTAGGGGAAACACCATATATTTT. This gives the protein CATCGARGNTIYF.

The chain joins TRBV24-1 to TRBJ2-7; 9 bases fit TRBD1. The CDR3 has 17 amino acids. The V and J ends lost 3 bases and 3 bases, in that order; junction bases with no gene match: 11. Germline CDR1 is KGHDR and CDR2 is SFDVKD. CDR3 sequence reads: CATSDTTTGTGSYEQYF. Written as DNA, the CDR3 is TGTGCCACCAGTGATACAACGACCGGGACAGGGAGCTACGAGCAGTACTTC.

The genes are TRBV5-6 and TRBJ2-2, with 10 bases identical to TRBD1. Per germline, CDR1 SGHDT and CDR2 YYEEEE. The J segment lost 4 bases and the V segment lost 5 bases, leaving 2 bases of the junction unmatched. The length of the CDR3 is 14 residues. The CDR3 nucleotides are TGTGCCAGCAGTCGGGACAGGGGCACCGGGGAGCTGTTTTTT. This translates into CASSRDRGTGELFF.

This clone occurred a few times. The chain uses TRBV30 and TRBJ1-1; D may be TRBD1 (6 bases). The germline V gene encodes CDR1 GTSNPN and CDR2 SVGIG (reference sequence). CDR3 size: 13 residues. Trimming left V 1 base short and J 4 bases short, with 10 bases between. The CDR3 DNA follows: TGTGCCTGGAGTGAACAGGGTCCCACTGAAGCTTTCTTT. Its protein is CAWSEQGPTEAFF.

This clone was seen more than once but under ten times. The chain has TRBV11-3 and TRBJ1-1, with 9 bases that match TRBD1. The V and J ends lost 2 bases and 1 base, in that order; junction bases with no gene match: 11. The CDR3 sequence is 18 residues long. Per the germline V gene, CDR1 is SGHNT and CDR2 is YENEEA. The CDR3 loop reads CASSLIQGAPRRNTEAFF. As DNA, the CDR3 is TGTGCCAGCAGCTTAATACAGGGGGCCCCACGAAGGAACACTGAAGCTTTCTTT.

This chain connects TRBV28 to TRBJ1-2, with D hard to call. The CDR3 consists of 11 residues. Germline V gene sequence: CDR1 MDHEN, CDR2 SYDVKM. V was trimmed by 6 bases and J by 4 bases, leaving 6 bases between them. The CDR3 nucleotides read TGTGCCAGCAGGGGCCCCTATGGCTACACCTTC. Encoded protein: CASRGPYGYTF.

This rearrangement joins TRBV28 to TRBJ1-2, with 10 bases lining up with TRBD1. From germline, CDR1 is MDHEN and CDR2 SYDVKM. The CDR3 is 15 amino acids. V gave up 6 bases and J gave up 2 bases; unmatched junction bases: 6. The CDR3: CASSTSGQGNYGYTF. As DNA, the CDR3 is TGTGCCAGCAGCACCTCGGGACAGGGGAACTATGGCTACACCTTC.

The rearrangement uses TRBV21-1 and TRBJ1-2; the tabulated D call, TRBD1, remains unverified against the DNA. TRBV21-1 is a documented pseudogene. This CDR3 has 16 amino acids. CDR3 region: CASSKGTGRPNYGYTF. CDR3 coding DNA: TGTGCCAGCAGCAAAGGGACAGGGAGGCCTAACTATGGCTACACCTTC.

This chain uses TRBV5-4 with TRBJ2-5, with D maybe TRBD1 (7 bases). This CDR3 is 15 amino acids long. Trimming took off 0 bases at V and 2 bases at J, with 11 bases between the two ends. Per the germline V gene, CDR1 is SGHNT and CDR2 is YYREEE (reference sequence). The CDR3 reads CASSLAGGFQETQYF. CDR3 nucleotide sequence: TGTGCCAGCAGCTTGGCAGGGGGGTTTCAAGAGACCCAGTACTTC. The full variable domain, its missing parts supplied by reference TRBV5-4 and TRBJ2-5, is ETGVTQSPTHLIKTRGQQVTLRCSSQSGHNTVSWYQQALGQGPQFIFQYYREEENGRGNFPPRFSGLQFPNYSSELNVNALELDDSALYLCASSLAGGFQETQYFGPGTRLLVL.

The rearrangement joins TRBV19 to TRBJ2-1; TRBD1 is a possible D gene (5 bases). Trimming took off 4 bases at V and 2 bases at J, with 12 bases between the two ends. This CDR3 comprises 15 residues. Germline CDR1 LNHDA, CDR2 SQIVND (reference sequence). The CDR3 DNA is TGTGCCAGTAGTAGGAAAGGGGAACCCTACAATGAGCAGTTCTTC. Its protein product is CASSRKGEPYNEQFF.

V is TRBV28 and J is TRBJ1-2; TRBD1 agrees at 11 bases. This CDR3 has 15 amino acids. Germline CDR1 and CDR2: MDHEN and SYDVKM. V gave up 2 bases and J gave up 8 bases; unmatched junction bases: 7. CDR3 in DNA: TGTGCCAGCAGTTTAGGACAGGGGGCTCGACAGGGCTACACCTTC. It yields the protein CASSLGQGARQGYTF.

This clone was counted many times. The chain recombines TRBV19 with TRBJ1-4; TRBD1 aligns across 7 bases. CDR1 and CDR2 (germline): LNHDA, SQIVND (reference sequence). With 3 bases clipped from V and 4 bases from J, the junction kept 5 bases outside the gene matches. This CDR3 has 15 amino acids. CDR3 in amino acids: CASSIRDSGNEKLFF. Written as DNA, the CDR3 is TGTGCCAGTAGTATCCGGGACAGCGGTAATGAAAAACTGTTTTTT.

V gene TRBV19 combines with J gene TRBJ2-7, with 9 bases lining up with TRBD1. Germline trimming cut 1 base from V and 5 bases from J; bases unmatched to any gene: 6. The V gene's germline CDR1 is LNHDA and CDR2 SQIVND (reference sequence). This CDR3 region has 15 residues. The CDR3 reads CASSIAGTGWNEQYF. The CDR3 nucleotides read TGTGCCAGTAGTATAGCCGGGACAGGGTGGAACGAGCAGTACTTC.

In nucleotides, the CDR3 is TGTGCCAGCAGCTCCGTACAGGGTGGTGGCGATGGCTACACCTTC. Translated: CASSSVQGGGDGYTF. The V gene is TRBV4-2, the J gene TRBJ1-2; D may be TRBD1 (6 bases). The CDR3 runs 15 residues. CDR1 LGHNA and CDR2 YNFKEQ come from the germline V gene. The V gene lost 5 bases and the J gene lost 6 bases, with 19 bases spanning the gap.

The gene calls are TRBV19 and TRBJ2-5, with TRBD2 matching 7 bases. The CDR3 totals 14 residues. Germline trimming cut 5 bases from V and 3 bases from J; bases unmatched to any gene: 6. Germline values: CDR1 LNHDA, CDR2 SQIVND (reference sequence). The CDR3 sequence is CASSRGVLEETQYF. DNA for the CDR3: TGTGCCAGTAGTCGGGGGGTTTTGGAAGAGACCCAGTACTTC.

The chain joins TRBV7-9 to TRBJ2-7; 7 positions agree with TRBD1. CDR1 SEHNR and CDR2 FQNEAQ come from the germline V gene (reference sequence). V lost 4 bases to trimming and J lost 2 bases; unmatched junction nucleotides: 2. The length of the CDR3 is 13 residues. The CDR3 DNA sequence: TGTGCCAGCAGCTCAACAGGGGCCTACGAGCAGTACTTC. It translates to CASSSTGAYEQYF.

This clone has just a few counts. The rearrangement joins TRBV5-4 to TRBJ1-4; 7 bases map to TRBD1. The CDR3 has 15 amino acids. CDR1 is SGHNT and CDR2 is YYREEE in the germline V gene (reference sequence). V lost 4 bases, J lost 0 bases, and 3 bases stayed unmatched. The CDR3 bases are TGTGCCAGCAGCCCCGGACAGGCAACTAATGAAAAACTGTTTTTT. Its protein product is CASSPGQATNEKLFF.

V usage is TRBV7-9 and J usage is TRBJ1-3; 8 positions agree with TRBD1. CDR1 is SEHNR and CDR2 is FQNEAQ in the germline V gene (reference sequence). J was trimmed by 8 bases and V by 2 bases; bases with no gene match: 5. The CDR3 is 14 residues long. CDR3 in amino acids: CASSLLQGVDTIYF. The DNA for the CDR3 is TGTGCCAGCAGCTTACTACAGGGGGTAGACACCATATATTTT.